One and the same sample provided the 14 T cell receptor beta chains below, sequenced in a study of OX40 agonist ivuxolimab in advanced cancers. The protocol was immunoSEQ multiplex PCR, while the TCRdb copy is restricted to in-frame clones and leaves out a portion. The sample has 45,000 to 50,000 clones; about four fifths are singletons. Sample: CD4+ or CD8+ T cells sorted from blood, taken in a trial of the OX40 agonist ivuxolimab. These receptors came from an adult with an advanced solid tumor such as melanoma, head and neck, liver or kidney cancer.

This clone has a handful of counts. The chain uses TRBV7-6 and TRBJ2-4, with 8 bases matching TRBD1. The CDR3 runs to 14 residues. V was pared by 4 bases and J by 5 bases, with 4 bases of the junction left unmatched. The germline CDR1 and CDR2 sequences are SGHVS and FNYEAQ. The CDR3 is CASSSGQGQNIQYF. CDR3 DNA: TGTGCCAGCAGCTCCGGACAGGGACAAAACATTCAGTACTTC.

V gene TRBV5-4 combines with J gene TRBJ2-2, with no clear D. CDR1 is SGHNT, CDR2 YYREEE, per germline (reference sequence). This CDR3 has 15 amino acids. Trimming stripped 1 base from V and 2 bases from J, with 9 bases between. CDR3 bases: TGTGCCAGCAGCTTGTCTACAGTAAACACCGGGGAGCTGTTTTTT. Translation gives CASSLSTVNTGELFF.

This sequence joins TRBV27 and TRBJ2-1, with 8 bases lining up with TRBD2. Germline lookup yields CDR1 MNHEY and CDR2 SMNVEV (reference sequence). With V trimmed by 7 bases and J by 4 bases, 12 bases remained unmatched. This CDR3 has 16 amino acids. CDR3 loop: CASKAQGLAGYNEQFF. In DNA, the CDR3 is TGTGCCAGCAAGGCCCAGGGGCTAGCGGGTTACAATGAGCAGTTCTTC.

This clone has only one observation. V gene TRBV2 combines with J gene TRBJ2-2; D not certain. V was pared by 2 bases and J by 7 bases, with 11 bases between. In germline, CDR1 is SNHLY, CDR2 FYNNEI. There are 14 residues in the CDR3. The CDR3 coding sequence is TGTGCCAGCAGTGAATCGCAGGCGAACGGGGAGCTGTTTTTT. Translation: CASSESQANGELFF.

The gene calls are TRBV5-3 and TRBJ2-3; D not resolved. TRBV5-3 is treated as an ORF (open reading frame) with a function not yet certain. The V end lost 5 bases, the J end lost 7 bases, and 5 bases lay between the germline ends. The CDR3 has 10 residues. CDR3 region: CARSENTQYF. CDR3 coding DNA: TGTGCCAGAAGTGAGAATACGCAGTATTTT.

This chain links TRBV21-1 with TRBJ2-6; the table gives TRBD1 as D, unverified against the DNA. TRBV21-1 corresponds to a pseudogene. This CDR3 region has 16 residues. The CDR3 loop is CASSYRWNSGANVLTF. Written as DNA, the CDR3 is TGTGCCAGCAGTTACAGGTGGAACTCTGGGGCCAACGTCCTGACTTTC.

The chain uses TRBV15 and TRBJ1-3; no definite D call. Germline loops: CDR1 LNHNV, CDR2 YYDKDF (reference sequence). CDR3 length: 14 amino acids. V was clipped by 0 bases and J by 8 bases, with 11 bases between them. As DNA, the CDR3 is TGTGCCACCAGCAGAGATCCCCGATGGGACACCATATATTTT. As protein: CATSRDPRWDTIYF.

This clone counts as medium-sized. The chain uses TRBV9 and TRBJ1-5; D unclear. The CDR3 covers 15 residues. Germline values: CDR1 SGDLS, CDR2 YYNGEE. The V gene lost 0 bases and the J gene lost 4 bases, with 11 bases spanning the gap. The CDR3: CASSVAGKENQPQHF. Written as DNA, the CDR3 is TGTGCCAGCAGCGTAGCGGGGAAAGAGAATCAGCCCCAGCATTTT.

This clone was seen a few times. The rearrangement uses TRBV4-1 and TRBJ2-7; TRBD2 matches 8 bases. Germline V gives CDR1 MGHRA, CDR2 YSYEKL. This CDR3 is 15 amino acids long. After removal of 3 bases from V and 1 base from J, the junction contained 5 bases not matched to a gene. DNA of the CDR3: TGCGCCAGCAGCCATCAACTAGCGGCATCCTACGAGCAGTACTTC. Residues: CASSHQLAASYEQYF.

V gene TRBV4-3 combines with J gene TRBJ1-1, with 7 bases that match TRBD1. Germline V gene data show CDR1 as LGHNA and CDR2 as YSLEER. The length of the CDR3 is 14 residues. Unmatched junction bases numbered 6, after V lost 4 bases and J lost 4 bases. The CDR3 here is CASSLDRASTEAFF. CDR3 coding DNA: TGCGCCAGCAGCCTTGACAGGGCGAGCACTGAAGCTTTCTTT.

CDR3 sequence: CASSPSRDIPGANVLTF. CDR3 DNA sequence: TGTGCCAGCAGCCCGTCCCGGGACATTCCTGGGGCCAACGTCCTGACTTTC. The chain joins TRBV7-3 to TRBJ2-6, with a tentative D call TRBD1 (6 bases). CDR1 is SGHTA and CDR2 is FQGTGA in the germline V gene. The germline V and J ends were trimmed by 5 bases and 2 bases, with 16 bases remaining between them. The CDR3 contains 17 residues.

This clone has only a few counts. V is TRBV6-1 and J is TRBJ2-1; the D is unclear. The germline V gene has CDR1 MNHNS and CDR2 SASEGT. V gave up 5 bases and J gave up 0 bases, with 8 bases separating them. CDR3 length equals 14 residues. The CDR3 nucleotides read TGTGCCAGCAGTCTGGCACACTCCTACAATGAGCAGTTCTTC. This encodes CASSLAHSYNEQFF.

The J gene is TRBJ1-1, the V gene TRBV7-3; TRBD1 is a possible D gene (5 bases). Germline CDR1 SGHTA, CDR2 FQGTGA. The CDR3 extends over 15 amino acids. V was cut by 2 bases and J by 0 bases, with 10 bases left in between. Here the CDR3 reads CASSLSGTLNTEAFF. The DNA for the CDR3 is TGTGCCAGCAGCTTATCCGGGACGTTGAACACTGAAGCTTTCTTT. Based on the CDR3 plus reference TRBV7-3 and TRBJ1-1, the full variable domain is GAGVSQTPSNKVTEKGKYVELRCDPISGHTALYWYRQSLGQGPEFLIYFQGTGAADDSGLPNDRFFAVRPEGSVSTLKIQRTERGDSAVYLCASSLSGTLNTEAFFGQGTRLTVV.

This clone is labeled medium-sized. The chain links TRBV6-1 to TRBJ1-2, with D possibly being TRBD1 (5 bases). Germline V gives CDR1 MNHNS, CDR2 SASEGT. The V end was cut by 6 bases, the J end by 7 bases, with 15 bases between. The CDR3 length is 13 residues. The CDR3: CASSIDSSSGYTF. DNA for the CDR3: TGTGCCAGCAGCATCGACAGTTCGAGTGGCTACACCTTC.